A single sample is the source of the 13 T cell receptor delta chains below, sequenced in a study of γδ T cells in repeated Plasmodium falciparum infection. Bulk repertoires came from Vgamma9/Vdelta2+ or Vdelta2-negative gammadelta T cells flow-sorted from PBMC. TCRdb reapplied CATT to the multiplex PCR reads. The table has around 57,000 delta-chain clones, about 1.5% seen once. Sample: gamma-delta T cells from blood. These receptors all come from a pool of human donors (malaria-infected and uninfected, not separated).

This clone was recorded a few times. The protein held in TCRdb is that of a much larger clone and does not match this DNA's translation at residue 14, likely because of a read error; the protein shown is translated from the DNA. CDR3 protein: CAPMGLPDWGMYLHTDKLIF. CDR3 sequence (DNA): TGTGCGCCCATGGGGCTCCCGGACTGGGGGATGTACCTGCACACCGATAAACTCATCTTT. The chain joins TRAV38-2/DV8 to TRDJ1; 10 nucleotides match TRDD3. Germline lookup yields CDR1 TSESDYY and CDR2 QEAYKQQN. The CDR3 loop spans 20 amino acids.

About this clone itself: TCRdb shows a much larger clone's protein in place of this DNA's translation, and the two differ at residue 6, likely through a read error; the protein shown is translated from the DNA. The chain links TRDV2 to TRDJ1, with TRDD3 matching over 7 bases. The J gene, absent from TCRdb, was called here by matching the DNA to germline. The V and J ends lost 0 bases and 0 bases, in that order; junction bases with no gene match: 15. The CDR3 has 19 residues. The germline V gene has CDR1 GEAIGNYY and CDR2 EKD. The CDR3 spells CACDTAETGGDLYTDKLIF. The CDR3 DNA follows: TGTGCCTGTGACACCGCCGAAACAGGGGGGGATCTGTACACCGATAAACTCATCTTT.

The table lists this clone with many counts. The protein that TCRdb holds for this DNA derives from a much larger clone and differs from the translated DNA at residue 12, which likely indicates a read error; the protein shown here is translated from the DNA. This CDR3 is CALGELVWGILFPNTDKLIF. The CDR3 DNA reads as TGTGCTCTTGGGGAATTGGTCTGGGGGATACTCTTCCCTAACACCGATAAACTCATCTTT. V gene TRDV1 combines with J gene TRDJ1; TRDD3 matches at 11 bases. TCRdb lists no J gene, so it was determined here by aligning the DNA to germline. Germline V lookup: CDR1 TSWWSYY, CDR2 QGS. The CDR3 runs 20 residues. V gave up 2 bases and J gave up 0 bases; unmatched junction bases: 14.

This clone was seen more than once but under ten times. It is likely a read error: a sequence one base away is far more abundant. Other DNA sequences within the sample encode an identical CDR3. J is TRDJ2 and V is TRDV1; no clear D gene. Germline loops: CDR1 TSWWSYY, CDR2 QGS. CDR3 length: 20 residues. Trimming shortened V by 0 bases and J by 0 bases, and 20 bases separated the two germline ends. The CDR3 is CALGELGLSLLRALTAQLFF. The DNA for the CDR3 is TGTGCTCTTGGGGAACTTGGCCTCAGCCTCCTTAGGGCTTTGACAGCACAACTCTTCTTT.

About this clone: The protein in TCRdb stems from a much larger clone and differs at residue 10 from this DNA's translation, likely a read error; here the protein is translated from the DNA. The chain employs TRDV1 and TRDJ1; D possibly corresponds to TRDD3 (5 bases). The CDR3 runs 21 residues. V was trimmed by 2 bases and J by 0 bases, leaving 28 bases between them. Looked up from germline, CDR1 is TSWWSYY and CDR2 is QGS. CDR3 loop: CALGEVKVLRDWPPYTDKLIF. DNA for the CDR3: TGTGCTCTTGGGGAAGTGAAGGTACTGAGGGATTGGCCCCCGTACACCGATAAACTCATCTTT.

This clone has only a few counts. This DNA's translation and the protein TCRdb lists, from a much larger clone, do not match at residue 14, likely due to a read error; the protein shown is translated from the DNA. The chain has TRDV2 and TRDJ1, with 10 bases that match TRDD3. The J gene was not available in TCRdb and was assigned here by matching the DNA to germline segments. The germline gives CDR1 GEAIGNYY, CDR2 EKD. This CDR3 spans 22 amino acids. Germline trimming cut 0 bases from V and 6 bases from J; bases unmatched to any gene: 27. The DNA for the CDR3 is TGTGCCTGTGACACCGTTCTTCGGCCTCATACTGGGGGATGCGCCGCACCTAATAAACTCATCTTT. This encodes CACDTVLRPHTGGCAAPNKLIF.

This clone was seen more than once but under ten times. A read error likely explains this, since a far larger clone differs by one base. TRDV1 is the V gene, and the J gene was not called; the table calls TRDD3, which could not be checked here. Germline lookup yields CDR1 TSWWSYY and CDR2 QGS. The CDR3 has 17 amino acids. Here the CDR3 reads CALGGRLGDSYSDKLIF. For the CDR3, the DNA is TGTGCTCTTGGGGGGCGACTGGGGGATAGTTACTCCGATAAGCTCATCTTT.

Worth noting for this clone: TCRdb shows a much larger clone's protein in place of this DNA's translation, and the two differ at residue 3, likely through a read error; the protein shown is translated from the DNA. The V call is TRDV2, the J call TRDJ2; 13 positions match TRDD3. The J gene was missing in TCRdb and was found by matching the end of the DNA to germline. The V gene's germline CDR1 is GEAIGNYY and CDR2 EKD. The CDR3 loop spans 20 amino acids. The CDR3: CARDAVLGDTKTTLTAQLFF. In DNA form, the CDR3 reads TGTGCCCGTGACGCTGTACTGGGGGATACGAAGACCACTTTGACAGCACAACTCTTCTTT.

This clone was seen a handful of times. A far larger clone is one base from this, pointing to a likely read error. This sample also contains other DNA sequences that code for the same CDR3. J is TRDJ1 and V is TRDV1; maybe TRDD3 (5 bases). V was trimmed by 2 bases and J by 0 bases, leaving 22 bases between them. This CDR3 has 19 amino acids. CDR1 is TSWWSYY, CDR2 QGS, per germline. This CDR3 is CALGESTQYWGMYTDKLIF. The CDR3, as DNA: TGTGCTCTTGGGGAATCTACGCAGTATTGGGGAATGTACACCGATAAACTCATCTTT.

The table lists this clone with many counts. This chain links TRDV1 with TRDJ1; 10 nucleotides match TRDD3. CDR3 length: 34 residues. Trimming took 0 bases from V and 2 from J; bases not matched to a gene: 57. Germline V gene lookup returns CDR1 TSWWSYY and CDR2 QGS. The CDR3 protein is CALGELVSPWLDLRCLLGDPLSQSTPLQTDKLIF. For the CDR3, the DNA is TGTGCTCTTGGGGAACTAGTTTCCCCTTGGTTGGACCTCCGCTGCCTACTGGGGGATCCTCTTTCCCAGTCCACCCCTCTTCAAACCGATAAACTCATCTTT.

This clone was observed a handful of times. This DNA's translation and the protein TCRdb lists, from a much larger clone, do not match at residue 16, likely due to a read error; the protein shown is translated from the DNA. The genes are TRDV1 and TRDJ1; 7 bases align to TRDD3. The J gene was not available in TCRdb and was assigned here by matching the DNA to germline segments. The CDR3 sequence is 19 residues long. The V gene's germline CDR1 is TSWWSYY and CDR2 QGS. In DNA, the CDR3 is TGTGCTCTTGGGGGGGGCGTCCTCAGGATACGCTCGTACACCGATGAACTCATCTTT. It yields the protein CALGGGVLRIRSYTDELIF.

This clone has just a few counts. TCRdb assigns this DNA the protein of a much larger clone, which departs from its translation at residue 22; this likely reflects a read error, and the protein shown comes from translating the DNA. The J segment was not called; the V segment is TRDV1; TRDD3 is taken as the D call from the table, unchecked against the DNA. Per germline, CDR1 TSWWSYY and CDR2 QGS. The CDR3 spans 23 residues. This CDR3 is CALHLNYVAQLGDTGGYTDKLTF. The CDR3 coding sequence is TGTGCTCTTCACCTGAACTACGTGGCCCAACTGGGGGATACGGGAGGGTACACCGATAAACTCACCTTT.

About this clone itself: A far larger clone is just one base off, so this is likely a read error. The sample carries other DNA sequences with the same CDR3. The chain uses TRDV1 and TRDJ1; possible D gene TRDD3, 6 bases. Looked up from germline, CDR1 is TSWWSYY and CDR2 is QGS. The CDR3 has 20 residues. V was clipped by 3 bases and J by 7 bases, with 33 bases between them. DNA of the CDR3: TGTGCTCTTGGGGACGCCCCGAGACTCCTGCTCGTACTGGGAGATACTAAACTCATCTTT. Translation gives CALGDAPRLLLVLGDTKLIF.